This T cell receptor (beta chain) was sequenced during a study of regulatory T cells in long-lasting Graves disease. According to the study, TCR beta libraries were built with iRepertoire HTBI primers and CDR3-region Arm-PCR. Using its own MiXCR run on the multiplex PCR reads, TCRdb lists one record per CDR3 protein. The sample lists roughly 520,000 distinct CDR3 sequences; 12% were seen once. As to time point: newly diagnosed GD, antithyroid drugs for less than 3 months. Extracted RNA from PBMCs served as the source of the TCR library. The CDR3 runs 14 residues. Looked up from germline, CDR1 is MNHNS and CDR2 is SASEGT. The same data also went into a second study, on T cells in Graves' hyperthyroidism and ophthalmopathy.

The TCR sequence derives from a woman in her thirties with Graves disease. The sample was peripheral blood mononuclear cells (PBMCs), taken at new diagnosis, from a patient treated with antithyroid drugs. The chain couples TRBV6-1 to TRBJ2-3; 7 bases fit TRBD2. The DNA end is more similar to TRBJ2-7, so the J call may be wrong. The CDR3 reads CASSLRGIGYEQYF. The CDR3 DNA follows: TGTGCCAGCAGCCTGCGGGGGATCGGCTACGAGCAGTACTTC.